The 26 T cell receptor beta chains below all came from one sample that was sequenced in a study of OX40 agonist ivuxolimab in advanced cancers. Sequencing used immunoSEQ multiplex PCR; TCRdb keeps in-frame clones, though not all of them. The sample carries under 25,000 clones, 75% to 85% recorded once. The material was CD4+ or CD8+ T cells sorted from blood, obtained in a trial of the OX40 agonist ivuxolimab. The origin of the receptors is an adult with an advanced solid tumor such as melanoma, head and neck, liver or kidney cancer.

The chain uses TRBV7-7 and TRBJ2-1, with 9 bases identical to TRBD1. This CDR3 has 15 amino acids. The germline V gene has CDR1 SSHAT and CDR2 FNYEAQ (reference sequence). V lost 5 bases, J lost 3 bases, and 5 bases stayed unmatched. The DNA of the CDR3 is TGTGCCAGCAGCCCCGGGACAGGGCGCTACAATGAGCAGTTCTTC. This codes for CASSPGTGRYNEQFF.

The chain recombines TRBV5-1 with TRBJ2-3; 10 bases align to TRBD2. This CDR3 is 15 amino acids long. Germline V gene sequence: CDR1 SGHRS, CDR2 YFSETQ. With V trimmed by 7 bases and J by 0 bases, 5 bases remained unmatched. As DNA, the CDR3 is TGCGCCAGCGTAGCGGGGGGTTCTAGCACAGATACGCAGTATTTT. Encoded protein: CASVAGGSSTDTQYF.

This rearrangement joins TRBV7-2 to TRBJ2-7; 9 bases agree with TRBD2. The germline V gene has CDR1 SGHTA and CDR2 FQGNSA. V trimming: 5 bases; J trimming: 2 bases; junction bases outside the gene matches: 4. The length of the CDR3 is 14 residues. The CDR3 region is CASSLLAGPYEQYF. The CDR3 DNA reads TGTGCCAGCAGCCTCCTAGCGGGGCCCTACGAGCAGTACTTC.

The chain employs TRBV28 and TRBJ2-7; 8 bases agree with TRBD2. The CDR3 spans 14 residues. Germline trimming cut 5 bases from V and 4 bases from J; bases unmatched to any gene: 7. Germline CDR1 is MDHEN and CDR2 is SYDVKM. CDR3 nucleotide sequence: TGTGCCAGCAGTCCGCCGGGACTAGATTACGAGCAGTACTTC. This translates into CASSPPGLDYEQYF.

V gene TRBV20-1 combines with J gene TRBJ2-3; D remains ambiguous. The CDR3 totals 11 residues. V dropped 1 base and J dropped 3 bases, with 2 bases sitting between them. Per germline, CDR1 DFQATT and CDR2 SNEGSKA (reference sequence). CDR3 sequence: CSARGTDTQYF. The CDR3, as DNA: TGCAGTGCTAGAGGGACAGATACGCAGTATTTT.

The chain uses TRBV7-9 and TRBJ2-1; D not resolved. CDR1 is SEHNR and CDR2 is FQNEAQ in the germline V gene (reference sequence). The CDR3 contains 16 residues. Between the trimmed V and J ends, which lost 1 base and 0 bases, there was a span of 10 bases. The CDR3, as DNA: TGTGCCAGCAGCTTAGGAATGCAGGCCTCCTACAATGAGCAGTTCTTC. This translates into CASSLGMQASYNEQFF.

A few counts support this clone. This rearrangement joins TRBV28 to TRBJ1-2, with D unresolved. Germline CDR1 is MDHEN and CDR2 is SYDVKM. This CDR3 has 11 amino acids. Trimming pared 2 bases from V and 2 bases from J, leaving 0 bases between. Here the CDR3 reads CASSLNYGYTF. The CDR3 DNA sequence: TGTGCCAGCAGTTTAAACTATGGCTACACCTTC.

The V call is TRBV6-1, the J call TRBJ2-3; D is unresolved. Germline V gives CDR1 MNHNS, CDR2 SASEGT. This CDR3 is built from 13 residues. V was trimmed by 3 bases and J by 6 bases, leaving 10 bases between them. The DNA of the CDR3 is TGTGCCAGCAGTGACCTCAGGTTGGATACGCAGTATTTT. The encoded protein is CASSDLRLDTQYF.

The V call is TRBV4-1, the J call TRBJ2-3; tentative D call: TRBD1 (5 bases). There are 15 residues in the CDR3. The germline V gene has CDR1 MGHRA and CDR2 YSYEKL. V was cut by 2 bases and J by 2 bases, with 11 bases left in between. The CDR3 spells CASSQLRQNTDTQYF. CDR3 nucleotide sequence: TGCGCCAGCAGCCAACTCCGACAGAACACAGATACGCAGTATTTT.

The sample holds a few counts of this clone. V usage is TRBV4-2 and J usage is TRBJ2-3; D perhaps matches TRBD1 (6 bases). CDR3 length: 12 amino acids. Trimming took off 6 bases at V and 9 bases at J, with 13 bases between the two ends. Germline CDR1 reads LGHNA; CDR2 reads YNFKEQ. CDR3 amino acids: CASSQKGETQYF. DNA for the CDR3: TGTGCCAGCAGTCAAAAGGGGGAAACGCAGTATTTT.

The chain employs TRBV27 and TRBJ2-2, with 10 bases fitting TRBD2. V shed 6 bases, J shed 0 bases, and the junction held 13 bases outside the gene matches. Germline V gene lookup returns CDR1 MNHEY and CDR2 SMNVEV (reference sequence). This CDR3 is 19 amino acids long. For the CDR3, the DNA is TGTGCCAGCAGCTCCTTCCCCGGGACTAGCGCAACGAACACCGGGGAGCTGTTTTTT. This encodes CASSSFPGTSATNTGELFF.

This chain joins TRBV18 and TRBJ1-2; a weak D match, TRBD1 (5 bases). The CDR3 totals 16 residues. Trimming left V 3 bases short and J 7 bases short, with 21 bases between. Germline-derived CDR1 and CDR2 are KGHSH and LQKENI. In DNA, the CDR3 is TGTGCCAGCTCACCGGTGGCAGGAACTGGAAGGGGTGGCTACACCTTC. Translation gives CASSPVAGTGRGGYTF.

The CDR3 DNA is TGTGCCAGCAACGGGTGGCAGGGAGAGCAGTACTTC. It specifies CASNGWQGEQYF. The genes are TRBV28 and TRBJ2-7, with D possibly matching TRBD1 (5 bases). This CDR3 spans 12 amino acids. The germline gives CDR1 MDHEN, CDR2 SYDVKM. V shed 7 bases and J shed 7 bases, with 14 bases lying between them.

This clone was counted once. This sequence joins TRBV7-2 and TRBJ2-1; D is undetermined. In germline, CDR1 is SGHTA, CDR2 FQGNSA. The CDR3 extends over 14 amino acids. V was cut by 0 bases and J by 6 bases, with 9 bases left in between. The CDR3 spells CASSLAQPVNEQFF. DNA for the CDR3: TGTGCCAGCAGCTTAGCCCAACCAGTCAATGAGCAGTTCTTC.

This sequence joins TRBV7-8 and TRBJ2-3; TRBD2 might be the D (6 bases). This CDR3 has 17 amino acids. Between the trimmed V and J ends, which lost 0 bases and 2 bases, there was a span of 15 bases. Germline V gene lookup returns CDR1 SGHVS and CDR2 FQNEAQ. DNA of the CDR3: TGTGCCAGCAGCTTAGCGGGGGGAGTCCTTAACACAGATACGCAGTATTTT. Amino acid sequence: CASSLAGGVLNTDTQYF.

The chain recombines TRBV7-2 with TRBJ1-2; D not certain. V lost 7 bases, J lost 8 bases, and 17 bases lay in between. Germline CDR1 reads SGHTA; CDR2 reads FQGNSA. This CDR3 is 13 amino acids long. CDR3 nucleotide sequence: TGTGCCAGCACCATAGAGCGCCTCGGGGGCTACACCTTC. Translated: CASTIERLGGYTF.

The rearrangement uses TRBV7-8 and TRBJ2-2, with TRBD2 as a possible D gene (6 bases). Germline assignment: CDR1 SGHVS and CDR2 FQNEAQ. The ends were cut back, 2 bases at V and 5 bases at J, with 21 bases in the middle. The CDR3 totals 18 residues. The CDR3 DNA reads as TGTGCCAGCAGCTTATTTTACAGGACTACTCGGCGGACCGGGGAGCTGTTTTTT. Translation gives CASSLFYRTTRRTGELFF.

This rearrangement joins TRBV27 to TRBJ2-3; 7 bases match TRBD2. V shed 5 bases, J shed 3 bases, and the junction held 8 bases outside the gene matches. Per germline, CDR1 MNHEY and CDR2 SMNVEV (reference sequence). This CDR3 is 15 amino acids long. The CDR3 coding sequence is TGTGCCAGCAGTCAAACTAGCGTCCTAACAGATACGCAGTATTTT. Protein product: CASSQTSVLTDTQYF.

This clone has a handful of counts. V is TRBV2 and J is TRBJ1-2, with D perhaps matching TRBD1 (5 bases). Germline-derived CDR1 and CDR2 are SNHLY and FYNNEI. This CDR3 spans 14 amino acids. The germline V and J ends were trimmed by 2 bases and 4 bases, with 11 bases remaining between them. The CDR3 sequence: CASSEQGLSYGYTF. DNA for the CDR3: TGTGCCAGCAGTGAACAGGGACTTTCCTATGGCTACACCTTC.

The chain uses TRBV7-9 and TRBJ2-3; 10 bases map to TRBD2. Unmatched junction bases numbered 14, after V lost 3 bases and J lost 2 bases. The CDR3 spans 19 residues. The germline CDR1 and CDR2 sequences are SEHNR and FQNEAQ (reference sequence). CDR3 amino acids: CASSLAAGGPGYDTDTQYF. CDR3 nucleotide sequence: TGTGCCAGCAGCTTGGCAGCGGGAGGGCCTGGTTATGACACAGATACGCAGTATTTT.

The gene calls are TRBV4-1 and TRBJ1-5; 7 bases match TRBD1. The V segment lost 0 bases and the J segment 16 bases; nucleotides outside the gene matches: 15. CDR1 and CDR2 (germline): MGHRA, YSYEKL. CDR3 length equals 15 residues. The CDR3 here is CASSQDISGGQSEHF. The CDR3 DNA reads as TGCGCCAGCAGCCAAGATATTTCAGGGGGACAGTCGGAACATTTT.

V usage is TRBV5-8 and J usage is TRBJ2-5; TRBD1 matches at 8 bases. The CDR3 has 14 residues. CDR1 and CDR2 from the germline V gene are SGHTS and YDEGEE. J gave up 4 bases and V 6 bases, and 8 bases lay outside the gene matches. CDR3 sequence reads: CASTLGQGGETQYF. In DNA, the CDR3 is TGTGCCAGCACCCTAGGACAGGGAGGAGAGACCCAGTACTTC.

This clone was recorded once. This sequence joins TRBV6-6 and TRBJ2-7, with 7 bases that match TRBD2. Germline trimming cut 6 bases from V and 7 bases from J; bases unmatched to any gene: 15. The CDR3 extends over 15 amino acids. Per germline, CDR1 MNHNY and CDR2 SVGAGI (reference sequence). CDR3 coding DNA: TGTGCCAGCAGACCCTCGGGAGGAGGCTTGTTGGAGCAGTACTTC. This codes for CASRPSGGGLLEQYF.

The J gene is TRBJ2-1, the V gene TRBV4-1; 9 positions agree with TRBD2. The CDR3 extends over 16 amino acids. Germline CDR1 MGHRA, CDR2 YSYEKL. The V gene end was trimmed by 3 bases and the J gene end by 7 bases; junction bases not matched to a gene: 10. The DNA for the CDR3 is TGCGCCAGCAGCCATTATACGACTAGCGGACGGAATGAGCAGTTCTTC. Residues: CASSHYTTSGRNEQFF.

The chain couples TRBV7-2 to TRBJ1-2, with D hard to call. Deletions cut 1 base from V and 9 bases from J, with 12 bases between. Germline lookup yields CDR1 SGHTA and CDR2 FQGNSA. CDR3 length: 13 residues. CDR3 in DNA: TGTGCCAGCAGCTTAGGGGTGGGGAGTAGCTACACCTTC. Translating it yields CASSLGVGSSYTF. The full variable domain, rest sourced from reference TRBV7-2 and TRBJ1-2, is GAGVSQSPSNKVTEKGKDVELRCDPISGHTALYWYRQSLGQGLEFLIYFQGNSAPDKSGLPSDRFSAERTGGSVSTLTIQRTQQEDSAVYLCASSLGVGSSYTFGSGTRLTVV.

The DNA of the CDR3 is TGTGCCAGCAGCTTAACGGGGGGGACTACTGAGACCCAGTACTTC. It translates to CASSLTGGTTETQYF. The chain couples TRBV7-3 to TRBJ2-5, with 7 positions matching TRBD2. Germline assignment: CDR1 SGHTA and CDR2 FQGTGA. J lost 5 bases, V lost 0 bases, and 6 bases had no gene match. The CDR3 covers 15 residues. Supplemented by reference TRBV7-3 and TRBJ2-5, the full variable domain reads GAGVSQTPSNKVTEKGKYVELRCDPISGHTALYWYRQSLGQGPEFLIYFQGTGAADDSGLPNDRFFAVRPEGSVSTLKIQRTERGDSAVYLCASSLTGGTTETQYFGPGTRLLVL.